The table lists the clone carrying this T cell receptor beta chain with a few counts. This record belongs to a study of CD8+ T cells in alopecia areata. Following RNA extraction, reverse transcription yielded cDNA that acted as the sequencing template. Data came from immunoSEQ multiplex PCR; TCRdb stores just in-frame clones and leaves some out. The data contain roughly 150,000 clones, around half of them singletons. The sequence was obtained from a human donor with alopecia areata. The specimen comprised CD8+ T cells sorted from blood, sampled at week 0.

CDR3 nucleotides: TGTGCCAGCAGTTTATCGGCGCCGGGACTAGCGGCAAGGGAGCAGTACTTC. Its protein is CASSLSAPGLAAREQYF. This chain links TRBV28 with TRBJ2-7; 11 bases match TRBD2. CDR3 length: 17 amino acids. V lost 1 base and J lost 7; bases outside the gene matches: 12. In germline, CDR1 is MDHEN, CDR2 SYDVKM.